Listed below are T cell receptor beta chains from one sample, sequenced in a study of T-cell reconstitution after alpha-beta-depleted transplantation in children. TCRdb recomputed calls from the PCR reads with MiXCR, one row per CDR3 protein. This table has about 870,000 distinct CDR3 sequences, roughly 16% appearing once. Sequenced material: PBMCs, mostly from graft donor cells, taken 360 days after TCRalphabeta/CD19-depleted stem cell transplant. These TCRs come from a male patient between 10 and 17 years old who had a stem cell transplant for acute lymphoblastic leukemia, so the T cells may come from the graft donor. CDR3s include the opening cysteine and the closing phenylalanine or tryptophan. A D gene is named only where the DNA matches it firmly. Rows give clone size only sometimes, using once, few, many, or a class for an expanded clone.

many	TRBV6-1	TRBD2	14	TRBJ2-7	TGTGCCAGCAGTAAACTAGCGGGAGGCTACGAGCAGTACTTC	CASSKLAGGYEQYF
-	TRBV7-8	-	17	TRBJ2-1	TGTGCCAGCAGCTTACTACCCTTGGCCCTCTCCTACAATGAGCAGTTCTTC	CASSLLPLALSYNEQFF
-	TRBV6-1	-	15	TRBJ2-3	TGTGCCAGCACCTCCCGAACGGGCTTCGCAGATACGCAGTATTTT	CASTSRTGFADTQYF
many	TRBV7-9	-	12	TRBJ2-7	TGTGCCAGCAGCTTCGGGGGCGCGTGGGTGGACTTC	CASSFGGAWVDF
once	TRBV4-1	-	17	TRBJ2-5	TGCGCCAGCAGCCAAGGGGGGGCCACCTATTTCCAAGAGACCCAGTACTTC	CASSQGGATYFQETQYF
-	TRBV5-1	TRBD1	17	TRBJ2-3	TGCGCCAGCAGCTCCGGGACAGGGAAAAAAGCGGCAGATACGCAGTATTTT	CASSSGTGKKAADTQYF
few	TRBV12-3/TRBV12-4	-	15	TRBJ2-2	TGTGCCAGCAGTTTAAGGCAGGGATGGCACCGGGAGCTGTTTTTT	CASSLRQGWHRELFF
few	TRBV6-1	TRBD1	15	TRBJ2-5	TGTGCCAGCAGTGCCCGCAGGGGGCGCGGGGAGACCCAGTACTTC	CASSARRGRGETQYF
few	TRBV10-3	-	17	TRBJ2-5	TGTGCCATCAGTGAGTCGGGCTTCTCGACAGGAAAAGAGACCCAGTACTTC	CAISESGFSTGKETQYF
-	TRBV5-1	-	13	TRBJ2-5	TGCGCCAGCAGCTTGGGGGCATGGGAGACCCAGTACTTC	CASSLGAWETQYF
many	TRBV20-1	TRBD1	17	TRBJ2-2	TGCAGTGCTAGAGATTCCCTGGACAGGGTATTCCCCGGGGAGCTGTTTTTT	CSARDSLDRVFPGELFF
-	TRBV29-1	-	15	TRBJ1-4	TGCAGCGTTGCCTTAACCGGGACCGGAGGGGAAAAACTGTTTTTT	CSVALTGTGGEKLFF
-	TRBV15	-	15	TRBJ2-1	TGTGCCACCAGCAGAGAGTTTTGGTCTTTGAATGAGCAGTTCTTC	CATSREFWSLNEQFF
-	TRBV3-1	-	15	TRBJ2-7	TGTGCCAGCAGCCAAGATTGGGATAGCGGCCTCGAGCAGTACTTC	CASSQDWDSGLEQYF
few	TRBV12-3/TRBV12-4	TRBD1	16	TRBJ1-1	TGTGCCAGCAGCAAGATCCCGGGACAGGCTGCGTTTGGGGCTTTCTTT	CASSKIPGQAAFGAFF
few	TRBV7-3	TRBD1	14	TRBJ2-7	TGTGCCAGCAGCAAGGGACAGGGGGCCCACGAGCAGTACTTC	CASSKGQGAHEQYF
few	TRBV29-1	-	11	TRBJ1-2	TGCAGCGTTGGTCAGAACTATGGCTACACCTTC	CSVGQNYGYTF
-	TRBV2	-	16	TRBJ2-2	TGTGCCAGCAGTGATTGGGCGGGACACAACACCGGGGAGCTGTTTTTT	CASSDWAGHNTGELFF
few	TRBV7-9	-	14	TRBJ2-7	TGTGCCAGCAGCTTATACAGTCAACCCTACGAGCAGTACTTC	CASSLYSQPYEQYF
many	TRBV12-3/TRBV12-4	TRBD1	16	TRBJ2-6	TGTGCCAGCAGTCCGACAGGGGGTAGTGGGGCCAACGTCCTGACTTTC	CASSPTGGSGANVLTF
many	TRBV29-1	-	11	TRBJ2-7	TGCAGCGTTGCAGGGGCCTACGAGCAGTACTTC	CSVAGAYEQYF
few	TRBV12-3/TRBV12-4	-	14	TRBJ1-4	TGTGCCAGCAGTACGGGACGGAGAAATGAAAAACTGTTTTTT	CASSTGRRNEKLFF
few	TRBV12-1	-	15	TRBJ2-5	TGTGCCAGCAGCTTTGAAAAGCGGGGGTTAGAGACCCAGTACTTC	CASSFEKRGLETQYF
many	TRBV6-7	-	15	TRBJ1-3	TGTGCCAGCAGAGACGCGGTGAGCTCTGGAAACACCATATATTTT	CASRDAVSSGNTIYF
few	TRBV5-1	TRBD1	19	TRBJ2-1	TGCGCCAGCAGCTTGGTAGGGTACCCGGGACAGGGGACTGGCAATGAGCAGTTCTTC	CASSLVGYPGQGTGNEQFF
few	TRBV29-1	-	19	TRBJ2-3	TGCAGCGTTGAAGGGGACACCGGTTTCCGTTTGGGGAGCACAGATACGCAGTATTTT	CSVEGDTGFRLGSTDTQYF
few	TRBV7-2	-	16	TRBJ2-7	TGTGCCAGCAGTTTATCCAAACAGATCCCAACCTACGAGCAGTACTTC	CASSLSKQIPTYEQYF
-	TRBV9	-	15	TRBJ2-1	TGTGCCAGCAGCGTAGAGGGGAGCCCTTACAATGAGCAGTTCTTC	CASSVEGSPYNEQFF
-	TRBV20-1	TRBD1	15	TRBJ1-2	TGCAGTGCTAGAGGGGGACAGGGGGGCATCTATGGCTACACCTTC	CSARGGQGGIYGYTF
few	TRBV5-1	-	15	TRBJ2-5	TGCGCCAGCAGCAGACGTGGGGTGTGGGAAGAGACCCAGTACTTC	CASSRRGVWEETQYF
few	TRBV20-1	-	14	TRBJ2-5	TGCAGTGCTCGATATGGGCAGGGGGGAGAGACCCAGTACTTC	CSARYGQGGETQYF
many	TRBV7-3	-	14	TRBJ2-5	TGTGCCAGCAGCTTAACCCCCACTCAAGAGACCCAGTACTTC	CASSLTPTQETQYF
many	TRBV7-9	-	14	TRBJ2-1	TGTGCCAGCAGCTCGAGGGACATAAACAATGAGCAGTTCTTC	CASSSRDINNEQFF
-	TRBV5-6	-	14	TRBJ2-5	TGTGCCAGCAGCTACCGGGCCTGGGGGGAGACCCAGTACTTC	CASSYRAWGETQYF
many	TRBV20-1	-	13	TRBJ2-7	TGCAGTGCTATCTGGCAGGCCTCCTACGAGCAGTACTTC	CSAIWQASYEQYF
few	TRBV11-2	-	14	TRBJ2-2	TGTGCCAGCAGCCACCCCGGAAAAGGCGGGGAGCTGTTTTTT	CASSHPGKGGELFF
-	TRBV4-1	TRBD1	16	TRBJ1-1	TGCGCCAGCAGCCAAGTTTGGGACAGGGGAGGCACTGAAGCTTTCTTT	CASSQVWDRGGTEAFF
-	TRBV7-2	TRBD1	14	TRBJ2-1	TGTGCCAGCAGCTTGACAGGGATAGGCAATGAGCAGTTCTTC	CASSLTGIGNEQFF
few	TRBV6-1	TRBD1	13	TRBJ2-5	TGTGCCAGCAGGGGACAGGGCGTGGTGACCCAGTACTTC	CASRGQGVVTQYF
-	TRBV6-5	-	15	TRBJ2-5	TGTGCCAGCAGTTACACCACCCCTAGGGAACAGACCCAGTACTTC	CASSYTTPREQTQYF
few	TRBV4-1	-	15	TRBJ2-1	TGCGCCAGCAGCCAAGAGGATAGCGCCTACAATGAGCAGTTCTTC	CASSQEDSAYNEQFF
-	TRBV29-1	-	10	TRBJ1-1	TGCAGCGTTATCTTGGCAGAAGCTTTCTTT	CSVILAEAFF
few	TRBV24-1	TRBD2	17	TRBJ2-2	TGTGCCACCAGTGAGCCCAGGAGCGGGAGGAACACCGGGGAGCTGTTTTTT	CATSEPRSGRNTGELFF
-	TRBV7-3	-	14	TRBJ1-3	TGTGCCAGCAGCTTGGAGCGTATTGGGGGCACCATATATTTT	CASSLERIGGTIYF
-	TRBV24-1	-	14	TRBJ1-1	TGTGCCACCAGTGAGGGTCAGGAGACCTCTGAAGCTTTCTTT	CATSEGQETSEAFF
few	TRBV15	-	15	TRBJ2-3	TGTGCCACCAGCCTGGGCAGACATCGCACAGATACGCAGTATTTT	CATSLGRHRTDTQYF
few	TRBV18	TRBD1	13	TRBJ1-1	TGTGCCAGCTCAAAGGGGGCTGCCTCTGAAGCTTTCTTT	CASSKGAASEAFF
few	TRBV12-3/TRBV12-4	-	15	TRBJ2-5	TGTGCCAGCAGTTCCGATACTAGCCTCCAAGAGACCCAGTACTTC	CASSSDTSLQETQYF
-	TRBV10-3	TRBD2	14	TRBJ2-5	TGTGCCATCAGTGATGGCCCGGGAGGCGAGACCCAGTACTTC	CAISDGPGGETQYF
-	TRBV21-1	-	13	TRBJ2-3	TGTGCCAGCAGCAGAACGCGAGTAGGACAGCAGTATTTT	CASSRTRVGQQYF
-	TRBV4-1	TRBD2	16	TRBJ2-1	TGCGCCAGCAGCCAAGGGGCGGGAGGGCCCTACAATGAGCAGTTCTTC	CASSQGAGGPYNEQFF
few	TRBV5-1	TRBD1	13	TRBJ2-1	TGCGCCAGCGGACAGGGGGCATACAATGAGCAGTTCTTC	CASGQGAYNEQFF
few	TRBV3-1	TRBD1	15	TRBJ1-1	TGTGCCAGCAGCCCCCGAGGGGGCTTTGGCACTGAAGCTTTCTTT	CASSPRGGFGTEAFF
-	TRBV4-1	-	17	TRBJ1-1	TGCGCCAGCAGCCAAGGGTTCGGAAGGGGCCATAACACTGAAGCTTTCTTT	CASSQGFGRGHNTEAFF
few	TRBV20-1	TRBD2	15	TRBJ2-1	TGCAGTGCTAGAGAGGCCGGGACTAGCATAAATGAGCAGTTCTTC	CSAREAGTSINEQFF
-	TRBV11-1	TRBD2	19	TRBJ2-3	TGTGCCAGCAGCTTAGCGCGGACTAGCGGGAGGGCCGGCCCGGATACGCAGTATTTT	CASSLARTSGRAGPDTQYF
many	TRBV10-2	TRBD2	15	TRBJ2-1	TGCGCCAGCCGTTTCGGCAGCGGGAGTTACAATGAGCAGTTCTTC	CASRFGSGSYNEQFF
few	TRBV2	TRBD1	14	TRBJ2-5	TGTGCCAATACAGGGGGAGGAGGCCAAGAGACCCAGTACTTC	CANTGGGGQETQYF